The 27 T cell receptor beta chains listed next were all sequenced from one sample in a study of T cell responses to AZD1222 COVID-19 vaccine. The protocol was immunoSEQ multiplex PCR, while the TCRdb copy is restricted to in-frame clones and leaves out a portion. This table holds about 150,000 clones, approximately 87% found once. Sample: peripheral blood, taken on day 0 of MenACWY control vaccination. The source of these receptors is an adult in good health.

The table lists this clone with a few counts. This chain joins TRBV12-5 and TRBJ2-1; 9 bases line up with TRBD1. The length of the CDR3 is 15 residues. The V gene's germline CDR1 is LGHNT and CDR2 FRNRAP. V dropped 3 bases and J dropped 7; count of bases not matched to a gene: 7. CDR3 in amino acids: CASGLGQGISNEQFF. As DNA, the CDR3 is TGTGCTAGTGGTTTAGGACAGGGGATTTCAAATGAGCAGTTCTTC.

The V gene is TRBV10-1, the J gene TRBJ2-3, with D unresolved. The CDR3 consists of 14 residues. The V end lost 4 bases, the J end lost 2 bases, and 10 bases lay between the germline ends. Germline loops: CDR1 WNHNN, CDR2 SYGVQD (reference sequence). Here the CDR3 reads CASSVGKYTDTQYF. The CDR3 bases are TGCGCCAGCAGTGTAGGGAAATACACAGATACGCAGTATTTT.

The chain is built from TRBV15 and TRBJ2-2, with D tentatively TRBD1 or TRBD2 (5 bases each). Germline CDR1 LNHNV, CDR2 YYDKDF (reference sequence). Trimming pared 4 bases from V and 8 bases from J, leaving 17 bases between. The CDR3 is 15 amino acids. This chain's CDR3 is CATSMGPPLGGELFF. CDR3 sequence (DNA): TGTGCCACCAGCATGGGACCTCCGTTAGGTGGGGAGCTGTTTTTT.

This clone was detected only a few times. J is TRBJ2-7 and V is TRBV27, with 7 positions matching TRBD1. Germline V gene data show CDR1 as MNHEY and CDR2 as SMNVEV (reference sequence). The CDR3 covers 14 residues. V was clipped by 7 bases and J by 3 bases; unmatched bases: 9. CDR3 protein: CASKTGTERYEQYV. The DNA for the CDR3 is TGTGCCAGCAAAACCGGGACAGAACGCTACGAGCAGTACGTC.

For the CDR3, the DNA is TGTGCCATCAGCGGATCGGGAGCTGAAGCTTTCTTT. This gives the protein CAISGSGAEAFF. The chain has TRBV10-3 and TRBJ1-1; D not certain. The V end was cut by 6 bases, the J end by 6 bases, with 11 bases between. Germline values: CDR1 ENHRY, CDR2 SYGVKD. The CDR3 runs to 12 residues.

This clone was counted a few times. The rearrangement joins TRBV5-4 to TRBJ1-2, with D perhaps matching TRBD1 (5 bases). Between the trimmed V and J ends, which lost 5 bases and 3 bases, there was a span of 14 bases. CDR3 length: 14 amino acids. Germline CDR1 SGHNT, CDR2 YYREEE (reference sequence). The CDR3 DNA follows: TGTGCCAGCAGAGCCTGGTTGGGGGACTATGGCTACACCTTC. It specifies CASRAWLGDYGYTF.

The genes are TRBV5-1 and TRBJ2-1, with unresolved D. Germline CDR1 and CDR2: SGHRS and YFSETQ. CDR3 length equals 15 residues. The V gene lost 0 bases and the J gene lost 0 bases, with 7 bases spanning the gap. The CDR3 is CASSLEPSSYNEQFF. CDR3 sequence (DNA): TGCGCCAGCAGCTTGGAGCCGAGCTCCTACAATGAGCAGTTCTTC.

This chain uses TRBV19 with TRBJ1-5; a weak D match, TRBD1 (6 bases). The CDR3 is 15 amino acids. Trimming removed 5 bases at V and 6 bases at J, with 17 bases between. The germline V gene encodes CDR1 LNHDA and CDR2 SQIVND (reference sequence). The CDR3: CASSYDQLTGQPQHF. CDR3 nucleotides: TGTGCCAGTAGTTACGACCAGCTGACAGGTCAGCCCCAGCATTTT.

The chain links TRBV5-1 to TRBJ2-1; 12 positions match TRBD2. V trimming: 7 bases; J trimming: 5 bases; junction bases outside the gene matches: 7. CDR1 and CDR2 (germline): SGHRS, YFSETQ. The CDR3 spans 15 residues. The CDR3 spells CASSASGGAHNEQFF. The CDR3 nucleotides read TGCGCCAGCTCCGCTAGCGGGGGGGCCCACAATGAGCAGTTCTTC.

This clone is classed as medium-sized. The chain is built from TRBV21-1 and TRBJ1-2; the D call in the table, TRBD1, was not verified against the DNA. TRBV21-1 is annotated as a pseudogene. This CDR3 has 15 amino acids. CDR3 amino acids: CAAGGRGAALYGYTF. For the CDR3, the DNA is TGTGCCGCAGGAGGCAGGGGAGCTGCCCTCTATGGCTACACCTTC.

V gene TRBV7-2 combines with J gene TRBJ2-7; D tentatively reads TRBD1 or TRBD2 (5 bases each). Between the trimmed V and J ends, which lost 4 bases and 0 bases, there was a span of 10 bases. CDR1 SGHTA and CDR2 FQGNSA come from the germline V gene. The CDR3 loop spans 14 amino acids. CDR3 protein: CASSWAGSSYEQYF. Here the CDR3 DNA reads TGTGCCAGCAGCTGGGCAGGGAGCTCCTACGAGCAGTACTTC.

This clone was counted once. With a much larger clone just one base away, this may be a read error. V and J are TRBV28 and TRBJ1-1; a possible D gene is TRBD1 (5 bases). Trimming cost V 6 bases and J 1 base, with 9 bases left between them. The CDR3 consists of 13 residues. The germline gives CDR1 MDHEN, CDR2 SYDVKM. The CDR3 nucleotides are TGTGCCAGCAGCTTCCAGGGGAACACTGAAGCTTTCTTT. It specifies CASSFQGNTEAFF.

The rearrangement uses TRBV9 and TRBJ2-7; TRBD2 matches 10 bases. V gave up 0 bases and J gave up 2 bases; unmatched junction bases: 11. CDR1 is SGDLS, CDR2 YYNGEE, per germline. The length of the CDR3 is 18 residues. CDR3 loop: CASSVGSSGSATAYEQYF. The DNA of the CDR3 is TGTGCCAGCAGCGTAGGGTCTAGCGGGAGTGCTACGGCCTACGAGCAGTACTTC.

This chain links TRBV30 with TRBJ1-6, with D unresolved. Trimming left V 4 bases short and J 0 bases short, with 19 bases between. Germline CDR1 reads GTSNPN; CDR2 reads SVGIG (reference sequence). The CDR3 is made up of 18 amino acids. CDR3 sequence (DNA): TGTGCCTGGACCATCACCGGGCCGATCAGCTCCTATAATTCACCCCTCCACTTT. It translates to CAWTITGPISSYNSPLHF.

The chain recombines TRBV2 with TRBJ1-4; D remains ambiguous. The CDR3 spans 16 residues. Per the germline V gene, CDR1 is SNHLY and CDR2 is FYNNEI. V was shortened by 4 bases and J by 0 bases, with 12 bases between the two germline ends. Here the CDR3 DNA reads TGTGCCAGCAGTGTCTACAGCGCCACAACTAATGAAAAACTGTTTTTT. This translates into CASSVYSATTNEKLFF.

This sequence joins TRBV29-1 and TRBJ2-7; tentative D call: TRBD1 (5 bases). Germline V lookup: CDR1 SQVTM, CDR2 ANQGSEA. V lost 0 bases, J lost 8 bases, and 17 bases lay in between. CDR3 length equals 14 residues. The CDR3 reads CSVEDPQDSYKQYV. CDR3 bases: TGCAGCGTTGAAGACCCCCAAGACAGTTATAAGCAGTACGTC.

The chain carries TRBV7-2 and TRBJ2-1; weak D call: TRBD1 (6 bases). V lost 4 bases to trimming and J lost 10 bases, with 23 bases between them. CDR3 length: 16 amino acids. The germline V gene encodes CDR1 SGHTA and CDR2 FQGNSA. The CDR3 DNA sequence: TGTGCCAGCAGCTCTCCCGGCCAGGGGCGGGCGCGGGAGCAGTTCTTC. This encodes CASSSPGQGRAREQFF.

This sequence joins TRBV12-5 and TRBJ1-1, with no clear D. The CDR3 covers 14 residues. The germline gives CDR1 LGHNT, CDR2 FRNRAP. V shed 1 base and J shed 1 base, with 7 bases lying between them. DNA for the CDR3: TGTGCTAGTGGTTTGGCGCACAGGAACACTGAAGCTTTCTTT. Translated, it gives CASGLAHRNTEAFF.

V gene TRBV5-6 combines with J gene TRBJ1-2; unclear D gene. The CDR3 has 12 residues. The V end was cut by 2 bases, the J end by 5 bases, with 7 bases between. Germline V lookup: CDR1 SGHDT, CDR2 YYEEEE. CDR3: CASSFQKYGYTF. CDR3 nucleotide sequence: TGTGCCAGCAGCTTCCAGAAATATGGCTACACCTTC.

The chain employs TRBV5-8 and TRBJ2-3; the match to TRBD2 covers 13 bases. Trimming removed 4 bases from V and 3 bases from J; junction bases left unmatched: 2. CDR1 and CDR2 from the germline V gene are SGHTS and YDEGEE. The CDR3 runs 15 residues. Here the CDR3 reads CASSPGLAGTDTQYF. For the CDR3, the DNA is TGTGCCAGCAGCCCGGGACTAGCGGGAACAGATACGCAGTATTTT.

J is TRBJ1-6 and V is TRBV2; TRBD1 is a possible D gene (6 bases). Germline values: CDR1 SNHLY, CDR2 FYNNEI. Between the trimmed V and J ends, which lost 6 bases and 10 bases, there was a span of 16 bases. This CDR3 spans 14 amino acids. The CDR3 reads CASRRDRQQSPLHF. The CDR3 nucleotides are TGTGCCAGCAGGCGAGACAGGCAGCAATCACCCCTCCACTTT.

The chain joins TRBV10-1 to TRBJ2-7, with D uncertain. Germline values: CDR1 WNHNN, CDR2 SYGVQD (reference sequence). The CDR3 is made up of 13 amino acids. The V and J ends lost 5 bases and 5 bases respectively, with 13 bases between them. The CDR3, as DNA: TGCGCCAGCAGTATGCACCCGATGAACGAGCAGTACGTC. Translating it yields CASSMHPMNEQYV.

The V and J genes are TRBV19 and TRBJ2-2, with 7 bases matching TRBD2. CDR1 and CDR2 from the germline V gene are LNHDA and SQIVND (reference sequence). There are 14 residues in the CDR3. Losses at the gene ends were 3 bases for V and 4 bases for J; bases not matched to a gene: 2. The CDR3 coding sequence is TGTGCCAGTAGTATGGGAGGGTCCACCGGGGAGCTGTTTTTT. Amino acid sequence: CASSMGGSTGELFF.

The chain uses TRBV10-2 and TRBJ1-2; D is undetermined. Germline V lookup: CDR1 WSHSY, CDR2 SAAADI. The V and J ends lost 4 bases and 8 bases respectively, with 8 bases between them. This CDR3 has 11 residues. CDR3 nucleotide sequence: TGCGCCAGCAGTGTGGAAGGGGGCTACACCTTC. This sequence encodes CASSVEGGYTF.

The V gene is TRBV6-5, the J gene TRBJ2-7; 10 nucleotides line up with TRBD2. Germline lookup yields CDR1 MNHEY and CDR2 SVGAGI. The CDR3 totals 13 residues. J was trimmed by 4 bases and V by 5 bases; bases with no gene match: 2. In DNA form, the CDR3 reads TGTGCCAGCAGTCGGACTAGCGGTTACGAGCAGTACGTC. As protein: CASSRTSGYEQYV.

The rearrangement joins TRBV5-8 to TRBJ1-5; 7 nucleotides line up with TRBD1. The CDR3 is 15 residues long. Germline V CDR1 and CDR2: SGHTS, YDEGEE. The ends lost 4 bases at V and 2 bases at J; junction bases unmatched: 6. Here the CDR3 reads CASSKGQWGNQPQHF. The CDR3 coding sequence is TGTGCCAGCAGCAAGGGACAGTGGGGCAATCAGCCCCAGCATTTT.

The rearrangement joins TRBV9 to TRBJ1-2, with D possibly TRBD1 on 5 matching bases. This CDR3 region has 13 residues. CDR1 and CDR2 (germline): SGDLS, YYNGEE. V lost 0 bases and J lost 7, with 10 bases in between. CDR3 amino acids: CASSVDRTGGYTF. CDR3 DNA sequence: TGTGCCAGCAGCGTAGACAGGACGGGTGGCTACACCTTC.